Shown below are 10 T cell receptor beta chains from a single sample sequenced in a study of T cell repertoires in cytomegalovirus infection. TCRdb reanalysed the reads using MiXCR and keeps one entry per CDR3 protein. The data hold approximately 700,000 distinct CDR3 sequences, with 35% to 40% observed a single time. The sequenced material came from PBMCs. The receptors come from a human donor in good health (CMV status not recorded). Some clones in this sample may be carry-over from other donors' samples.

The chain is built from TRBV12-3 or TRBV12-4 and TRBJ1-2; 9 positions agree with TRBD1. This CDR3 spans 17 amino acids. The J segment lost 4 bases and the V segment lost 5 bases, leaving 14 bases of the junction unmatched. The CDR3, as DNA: TGTGCCAGCAGTCTTTACCTCGGACAGGGGCCCCCCTATGGCTACACCTTC. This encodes CASSLYLGQGPPYGYTF.

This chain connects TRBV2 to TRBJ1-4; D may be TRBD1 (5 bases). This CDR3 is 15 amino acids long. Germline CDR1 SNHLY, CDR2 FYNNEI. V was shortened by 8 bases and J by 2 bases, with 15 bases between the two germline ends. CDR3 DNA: TGTGCCAGCTTCAACCAGGGTGGCACTAATGAAAAACTGTTTTTT. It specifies CASFNQGGTNEKLFF.

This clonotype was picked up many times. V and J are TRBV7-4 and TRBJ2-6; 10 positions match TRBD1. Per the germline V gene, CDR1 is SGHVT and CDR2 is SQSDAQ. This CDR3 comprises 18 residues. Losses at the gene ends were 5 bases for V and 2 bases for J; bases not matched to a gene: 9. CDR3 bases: TGTGCCAGCAGCCCACGGGACAGGGGTTCTACTGGGGCCAACGTCCTGACTTTC. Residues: CASSPRDRGSTGANVLTF.

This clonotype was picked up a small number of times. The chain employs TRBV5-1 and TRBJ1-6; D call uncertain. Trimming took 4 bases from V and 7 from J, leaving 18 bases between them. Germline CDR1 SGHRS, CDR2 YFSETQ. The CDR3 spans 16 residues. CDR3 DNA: TGCGCCAGCAGCCTACAACTGGGCCAGGAAAATTCACCCCTCCACTTT. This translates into CASSLQLGQENSPLHF.

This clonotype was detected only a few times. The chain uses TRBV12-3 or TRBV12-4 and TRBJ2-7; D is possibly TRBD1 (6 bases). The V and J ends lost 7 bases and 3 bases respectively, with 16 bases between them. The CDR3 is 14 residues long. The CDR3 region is CASTATGFDYEQYF. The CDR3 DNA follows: TGTGCCAGCACTGCCACAGGGTTCGACTACGAGCAGTACTTC.

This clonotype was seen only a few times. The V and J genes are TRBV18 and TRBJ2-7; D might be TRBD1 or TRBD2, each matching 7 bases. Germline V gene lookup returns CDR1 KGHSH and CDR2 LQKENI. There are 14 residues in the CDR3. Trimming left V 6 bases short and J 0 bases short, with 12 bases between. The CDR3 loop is CASSRGDSSYEQYF. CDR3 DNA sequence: TGTGCCAGCTCCCGGGGGGACAGCTCCTACGAGCAGTACTTC.

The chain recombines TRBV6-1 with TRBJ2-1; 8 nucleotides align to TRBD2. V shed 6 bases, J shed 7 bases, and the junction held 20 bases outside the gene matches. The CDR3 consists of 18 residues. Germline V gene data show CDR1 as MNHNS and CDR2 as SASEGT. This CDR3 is CASRPHGITGGRWNEQFF. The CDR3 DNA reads TGTGCCAGCAGACCTCACGGGATCACGGGGGGGCGGTGGAATGAGCAGTTCTTC.

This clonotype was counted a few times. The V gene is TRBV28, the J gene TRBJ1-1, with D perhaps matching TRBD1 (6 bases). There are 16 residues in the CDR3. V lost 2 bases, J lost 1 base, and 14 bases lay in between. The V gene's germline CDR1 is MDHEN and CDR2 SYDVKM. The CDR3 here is CASSLQGQQKNTEAFF. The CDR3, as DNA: TGTGCCAGCAGTTTACAGGGACAACAAAAGAACACTGAAGCTTTCTTT.

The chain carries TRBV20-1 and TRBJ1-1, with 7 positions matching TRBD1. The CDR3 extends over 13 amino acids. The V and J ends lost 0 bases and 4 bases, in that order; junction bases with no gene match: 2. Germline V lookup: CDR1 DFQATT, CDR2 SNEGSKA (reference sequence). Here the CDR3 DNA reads TGCAGTGCTAGAGAGGGGACAGTCACTGAAGCTTTCTTT. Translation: CSAREGTVTEAFF.

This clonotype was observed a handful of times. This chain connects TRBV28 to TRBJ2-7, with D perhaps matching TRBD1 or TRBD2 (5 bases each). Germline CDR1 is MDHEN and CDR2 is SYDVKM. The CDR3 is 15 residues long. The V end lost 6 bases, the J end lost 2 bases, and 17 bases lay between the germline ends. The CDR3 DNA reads TGTGCCAGCAGCTCCACCGGGACCAGAGCCTACGAGCAGTACTTC. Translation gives CASSSTGTRAYEQYF. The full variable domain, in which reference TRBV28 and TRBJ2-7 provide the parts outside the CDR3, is DVKVTQSSRYLVKRTGEKVFLECVQDMDHENMFWYRQDPGLGLRLIYFSYDVKMKEKGDIPEGYSVSREKKERFSLILESASTNQTSMYLCASSSTGTRAYEQYFGPGTRLTVT.